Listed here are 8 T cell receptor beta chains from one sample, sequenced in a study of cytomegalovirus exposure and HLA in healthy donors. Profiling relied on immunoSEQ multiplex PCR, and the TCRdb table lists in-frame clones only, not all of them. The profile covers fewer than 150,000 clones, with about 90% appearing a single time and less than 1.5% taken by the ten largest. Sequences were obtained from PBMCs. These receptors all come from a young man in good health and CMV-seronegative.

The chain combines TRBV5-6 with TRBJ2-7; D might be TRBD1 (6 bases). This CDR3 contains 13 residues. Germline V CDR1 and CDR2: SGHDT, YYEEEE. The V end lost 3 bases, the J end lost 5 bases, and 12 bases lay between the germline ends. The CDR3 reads CASSSGTSDEQYF. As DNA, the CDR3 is TGTGCCAGCAGCTCCGGGACAAGCGACGAGCAGTACTTC.

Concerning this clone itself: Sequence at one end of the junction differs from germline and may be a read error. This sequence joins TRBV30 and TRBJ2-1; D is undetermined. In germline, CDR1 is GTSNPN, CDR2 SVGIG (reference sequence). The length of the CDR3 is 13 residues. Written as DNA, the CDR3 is TGTGTCTGGTATTTTCCAACAGTATACGAGCAGTTCTTC. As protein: CVWYFPTVYEQFF.

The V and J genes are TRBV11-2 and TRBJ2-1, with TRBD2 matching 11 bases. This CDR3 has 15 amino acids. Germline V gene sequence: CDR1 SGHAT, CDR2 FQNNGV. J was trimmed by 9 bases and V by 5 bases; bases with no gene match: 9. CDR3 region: CASSALGLAGGEQFF. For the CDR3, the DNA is TGTGCCAGCAGCGCATTAGGGCTAGCGGGAGGTGAGCAGTTCTTC.

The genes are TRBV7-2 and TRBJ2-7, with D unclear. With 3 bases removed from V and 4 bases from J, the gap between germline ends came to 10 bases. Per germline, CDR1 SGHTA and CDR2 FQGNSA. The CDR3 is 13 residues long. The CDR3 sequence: CASSFTSAYEQYF. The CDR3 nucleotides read TGTGCCAGCAGCTTTACCTCAGCGTACGAGCAGTACTTC.

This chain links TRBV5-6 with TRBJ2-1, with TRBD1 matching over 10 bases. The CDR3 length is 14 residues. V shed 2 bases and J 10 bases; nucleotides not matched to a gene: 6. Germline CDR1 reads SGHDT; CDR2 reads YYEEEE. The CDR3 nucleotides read TGTGCCAGCAGCTTCGGGACAGGGGTGCAGGAGCAGTTCTTC. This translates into CASSFGTGVQEQFF.

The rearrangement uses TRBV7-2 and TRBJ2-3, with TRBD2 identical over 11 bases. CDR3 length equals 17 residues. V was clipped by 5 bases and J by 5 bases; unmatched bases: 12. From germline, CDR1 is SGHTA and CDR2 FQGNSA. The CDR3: CASSLNQGLAAGDTQYF. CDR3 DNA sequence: TGTGCCAGCAGCCTCAACCAGGGACTAGCGGCGGGAGATACGCAGTATTTT.

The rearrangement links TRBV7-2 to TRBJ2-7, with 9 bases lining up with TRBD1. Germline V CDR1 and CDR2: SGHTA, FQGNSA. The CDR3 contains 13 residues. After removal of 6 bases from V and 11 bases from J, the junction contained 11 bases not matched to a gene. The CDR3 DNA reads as TGTGCCAGCAGGTTATACCTACAGGGGGCTAAGTACTTC. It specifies CASRLYLQGAKYF.

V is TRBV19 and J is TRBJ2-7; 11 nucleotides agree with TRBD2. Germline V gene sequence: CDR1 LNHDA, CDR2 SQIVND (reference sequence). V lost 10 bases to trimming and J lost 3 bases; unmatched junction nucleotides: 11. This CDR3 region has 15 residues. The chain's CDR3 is CATWTGTSGNYEQYF. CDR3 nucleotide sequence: TGTGCCACCTGGACCGGGACTAGCGGCAACTACGAGCAGTACTTC.